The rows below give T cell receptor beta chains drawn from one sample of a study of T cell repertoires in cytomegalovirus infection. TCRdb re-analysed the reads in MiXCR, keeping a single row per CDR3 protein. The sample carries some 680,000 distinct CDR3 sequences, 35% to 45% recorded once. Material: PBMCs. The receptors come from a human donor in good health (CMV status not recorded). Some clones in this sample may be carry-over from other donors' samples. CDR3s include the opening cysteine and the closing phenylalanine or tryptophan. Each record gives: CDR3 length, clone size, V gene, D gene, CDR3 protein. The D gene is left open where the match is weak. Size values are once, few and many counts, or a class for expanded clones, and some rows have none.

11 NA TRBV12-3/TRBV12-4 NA CASSQVEQAFF
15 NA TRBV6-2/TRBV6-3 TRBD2 CASMGREYAYNEQFF
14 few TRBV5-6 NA CASSSMGAGNIQYF
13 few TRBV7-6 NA CASSSGNLDEQFF
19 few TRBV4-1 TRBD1 CASSSRDRVDYVGNTEAFF
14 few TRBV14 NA CASSPLAANYGYTF
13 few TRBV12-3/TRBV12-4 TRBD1 CASSTGGGYGYTF
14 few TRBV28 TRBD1 CASRDRDRQETQYF
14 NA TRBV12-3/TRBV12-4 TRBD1 CASSGTGGRYEQYF
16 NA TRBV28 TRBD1 CASSLWRDRANTEAFF
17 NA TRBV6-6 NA CASSYARVGSDNEKLFF
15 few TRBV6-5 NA CASSYGGGGNQPQHF
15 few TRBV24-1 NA CATSRPGRRTDTQYF
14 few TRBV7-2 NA CASSLYARGNIQYF
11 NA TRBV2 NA CAVPSLNEQFF
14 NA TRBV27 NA CASSPGAGVYGYTF
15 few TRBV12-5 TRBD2 CASGFDAAGGAEQFF
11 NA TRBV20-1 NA CSARGRSEQFF
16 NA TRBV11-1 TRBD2 CASSSHSGRAEETQYF
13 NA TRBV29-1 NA CSVAGLRADTQYF